The text below deals with one T cell receptor beta chain. The antigen remains undetermined. Germline V gene sequence: CDR1 SGHTA, CDR2 FQGNSA. V was cut by 0 bases and J by 6 bases, with 12 bases left in between. CDR3 length: 15 residues. Time point described: pre-treatment baseline. The data were taken from a study of blood T cell dynamics during melanoma immunotherapy. Study outcomes and limitations: Among sorted CD8+ subsets, immune-effector cells had the highest clonality and cell-free DNA similarity.

Sequenced by immunoSEQ multiplex PCR; TCRdb stores in-frame clones only, minus some. The sample shows fewer than 4,500 clones, approximately 97% of them seen only once. Source: effector memory CD8+ T cells from blood, taken from a patient treated with checkpoint blockade. This chain connects TRBV7-2 to TRBJ1-5; D is uncertain. The sequence came from a human donor with melanoma. The CDR3 reads CASSLASGVGQPQHF. CDR3 sequence (DNA): TGTGCCAGCAGCTTAGCGTCCGGGGTGGGTCAGCCCCAGCATTTT.